This T cell receptor beta chain emerged from a study of blood T cell repertoires in COVID-19. The wider study: The study drew acute and convalescent COVID-19 samples from the United States, Italy and Spain. The analysed material was cDNA or gDNA that came from T cells, B-cell-depleted T cells, or PBMCs.

The V end lost 5 bases, the J end lost 4 bases, and 14 bases lay between the germline ends. Germline CDR1 and CDR2: SEHNR and FQNEAQ (reference sequence). The length of the CDR3 is 14 residues. In the study's own analysis: Cell counts per sample came from amplifying reference gene primers. Profiling relied on immunoSEQ multiplex PCR, and the TCRdb table lists in-frame clones only, not all of them. V, J and clone size are taken as reported in that table, and D and trimming were inferred from the DNA itself. This sample has roughly 120,000 clones, with roughly 91% found just once. The sequencing sample was made of peripheral blood. V and J are TRBV7-9 and TRBJ1-1; tentative D call: TRBD1 (5 bases). This TCR was recovered from a woman aged 50 to 65 with acute or convalescent COVID-19. The CDR3 sequence is CASSADSYSTEAFF. In DNA, the CDR3 is TGTGCCAGCAGCGCCGACAGCTATTCCACTGAAGCTTTCTTT.